Each of the 22 T cell receptor beta chains below was sequenced from the same sample in a study of CD8 T cells in Susac syndrome. About 0.5 to 1 ug RNA was reverse transcribed with random hexamers. TCRdb re-called the immunoSEQ multiplex PCR reads with MiXCR, one entry per CDR3 protein. The sample lists 200,000 to 250,000 distinct CDR3 sequences, 95% occurring once. Source material: CD4+ T cells from PBMCs. These receptors came from a human donor with multiple sclerosis.

V usage is TRBV11-3 and J usage is TRBJ2-5, with 11 bases that match TRBD2. This CDR3 is built from 15 residues. V was pared by 4 bases and J by 4 bases, with 5 bases of the junction left unmatched. Per the germline V gene, CDR1 is SGHNT and CDR2 is YENEEA. As DNA, the CDR3 is TGTGCCAGCAGCTCCTCCGGGACTAGCGGAGAGACCCAGTACTTC. It codes for CASSSSGTSGETQYF.

CDR3 DNA: TGTGCCAGCAGCTTAGTTGTCAGGGAGACAACTAACTATGGCTACACCTTC. Protein: CASSLVVRETTNYGYTF. The J gene is TRBJ1-2, the V gene TRBV7-8, with a weak D call TRBD1 (5 bases). The CDR3 loop spans 17 amino acids. V was shortened by 1 base and J by 0 bases, with 15 bases between the two germline ends. CDR1 and CDR2 (germline): SGHVS, FQNEAQ. Combining the CDR3 with reference TRBV7-8 and TRBJ1-2 gives the whole variable domain GAGVSQSPRYKVAKRGQDVALRCDPISGHVSLFWYQQALGQGPEFLTYFQNEAQLDKSGLPSDRFFAERPEGSVSTLKIQRTQQEDSAVYLCASSLVVRETTNYGYTFGSGTRLTVV.

The chain has TRBV2 and TRBJ2-7; D not resolved. Deletions cut 4 bases from V and 0 bases from J, with 4 bases between. The CDR3 sequence is 12 residues long. Germline lookup yields CDR1 SNHLY and CDR2 FYNNEI. The DNA of the CDR3 is TGTGCCAGCAGTGTTAGCTCCTACGAGCAGTACTTC. Translating it yields CASSVSSYEQYF.

The J gene is TRBJ2-5, the V gene TRBV12-3 or TRBV12-4, with D hard to call. V was trimmed by 5 bases and J by 4 bases, leaving 8 bases between them. This CDR3 has 12 amino acids. This CDR3 reads CASSTTIETQYF. The CDR3 DNA reads TGTGCCAGCAGTACAACAATAGAGACCCAGTACTTC.

The rearrangement links TRBV20-1 to TRBJ2-7, with D maybe TRBD2 (5 bases). The length of the CDR3 is 11 residues. The V and J ends lost 3 bases and 7 bases respectively, with 10 bases between them. The germline V gene has CDR1 DFQATT and CDR2 SNEGSKA (reference sequence). For the CDR3, the DNA is TGCAGTGCTAGTACGCGGAGGGAGCAGTACTTC. Its translation is CSASTRREQYF.

This chain links TRBV12-3 or TRBV12-4 with TRBJ2-4; 7 bases fit TRBD1. Unmatched junction bases numbered 3, after V lost 1 base and J lost 6 bases. This CDR3 spans 14 amino acids. The CDR3 loop is CASSLGQGGNIQYF. CDR3 coding DNA: TGTGCCAGCAGTTTAGGACAGGGCGGAAACATTCAGTACTTC.

This sequence joins TRBV4-1 and TRBJ2-3; possibly TRBD2 for D (5 bases). CDR1 MGHRA and CDR2 YSYEKL come from the germline V gene. This CDR3 region has 17 residues. Trimming took 2 bases from V and 4 from J, leaving 19 bases between them. The CDR3 coding sequence is TGCGCCAGCAGCCAATTTGCTGGAGGTGGCGTTTCAGATACGCAGTATTTT. It encodes CASSQFAGGGVSDTQYF.

CDR3 coding DNA: TGTGCCAGCAGCGCCGGGACAGAAAACAATGAGCAGTTCTTC. Translation: CASSAGTENNEQFF. The V call is TRBV9, the J call TRBJ2-1, with 7 nucleotides matching TRBD1. There are 14 residues in the CDR3. The ends lost 3 bases at V and 5 bases at J; junction bases unmatched: 5. From germline, CDR1 is SGDLS and CDR2 YYNGEE.

This clonotype was seen a single time. The chain employs TRBV14 and TRBJ2-7, with TRBD1 identical over 10 bases. The CDR3 has 15 amino acids. The J segment lost 1 base and the V segment lost 3 bases, leaving 3 bases of the junction unmatched. In germline, CDR1 is SGHDN, CDR2 FVKESK. CDR3 protein: CASSQGQGPSYEQYF. CDR3 bases: TGTGCCAGCAGCCAGGGACAGGGGCCTTCCTACGAGCAGTACTTC.

This clonotype was seen only once. The rearrangement joins TRBV30 to TRBJ1-5; 9 bases fit TRBD1. Germline assignment: CDR1 GTSNPN and CDR2 SVGIG (reference sequence). This CDR3 region has 15 residues. The junction had 7 bases not matched to a gene; V was cut back by 0 bases and J by 7 bases. CDR3 region: CAWSVGQGLFQPQHF. CDR3 nucleotides: TGTGCCTGGAGTGTGGGACAGGGACTTTTCCAGCCCCAGCATTTT. The complete variable domain, with remaining parts taken from reference TRBV30 and TRBJ1-5, reads SQTIHQWPATLVQPVGSPLSLECTVEGTSNPNLYWYRQAAGRGLQLLFYSVGIGQISSEVPQNLSASRPQDRQFILSSKKLLLSDSGFYLCAWSVGQGLFQPQHFGDGTRLSIL.

This rearrangement joins TRBV9 to TRBJ2-2; either TRBD1 or TRBD2 may supply D (5 bases each). CDR1 SGDLS and CDR2 YYNGEE come from the germline V gene. Trimming took 7 bases from V and 5 from J, leaving 12 bases between them. This CDR3 is 13 amino acids long. The CDR3 is CASRRDLTGELFF. The CDR3 nucleotides read TGTGCCAGCCGCCGGGACCTTACCGGGGAGCTGTTTTTT.

This rearrangement joins TRBV24-1 to TRBJ2-7, with 7 bases fitting TRBD2. The CDR3 runs 13 residues. Trimming removed 3 bases from V and 8 bases from J; junction bases left unmatched: 6. Germline CDR1 is KGHDR and CDR2 is SFDVKD. In DNA, the CDR3 is TGTGCCACCAGTGATAGTGCCGGGACTAAGCAGTACTTC. It specifies CATSDSAGTKQYF.

The V and J genes are TRBV28 and TRBJ2-3, with 8 bases that match TRBD1. Per the germline V gene, CDR1 is MDHEN and CDR2 is SYDVKM. The trim removed 2 bases at V and 5 bases at J, leaving 3 bases unmatched. The CDR3 length is 14 residues. CDR3 DNA: TGTGCCAGCAGTTTAACAGGGGGTGTAGATACGCAGTATTTT. Translation gives CASSLTGGVDTQYF.

V gene TRBV12-3 or TRBV12-4 combines with J gene TRBJ2-1; D might be TRBD2 (6 bases). The germline V and J ends were trimmed by 6 bases and 0 bases, with 15 bases remaining between them. The CDR3 length is 16 residues. The CDR3: CASRTAGRYSYNEQFF. CDR3 in DNA: TGTGCCAGCAGGACCGCGGGGCGCTACTCCTACAATGAGCAGTTCTTC.

CDR3 protein: CASSPTNTEAFF. As DNA, the CDR3 is TGTGCCAGCAGCCCCACGAACACTGAAGCTTTCTTT. This chain uses TRBV7-9 with TRBJ1-1, with D unclear. The germline CDR1 and CDR2 sequences are SEHNR and FQNEAQ (reference sequence). This CDR3 region has 12 residues. V was clipped by 5 bases and J by 1 base, with 5 bases between them.

This chain uses TRBV3-1 with TRBJ1-2; weak D call: TRBD1 (6 bases). With 6 bases removed from V and 6 bases from J, the gap between germline ends came to 14 bases. CDR3 length: 13 residues. Germline V CDR1 and CDR2: LGHDT, YNNKEL (reference sequence). The CDR3 sequence is CASSVQGSHGYTF. For the CDR3, the DNA is TGTGCCAGCAGTGTACAGGGAAGCCATGGCTACACCTTC. The whole variable domain, remainder taken from reference TRBV3-1 and TRBJ1-2, is DTAVSQTPKYLVTQMGNDKSIKCEQNLGHDTMYWYKQDSKKFLKIMFSYNNKELIINETVPNRFSPKSPDKAHLNLHINSLELGDSAVYFCASSVQGSHGYTFGSGTRLTVV.

The chain uses TRBV29-1 and TRBJ2-1; D remains unclear. CDR1 is SQVTM, CDR2 ANQGSEA, per germline. Trimming removed 6 bases from V and 5 bases from J, with 11 bases in between. CDR3 length equals 12 residues. The CDR3 nucleotides read TGCAGCGTGACGCGGAGTAACAATGAGCAGTTCTTC. Translation gives CSVTRSNNEQFF.

The genes are TRBV12-5 and TRBJ2-3, with D tentatively TRBD1 (5 bases). Germline V gives CDR1 LGHNT, CDR2 FRNRAP. V was trimmed by 5 bases and J by 5 bases, leaving 14 bases between them. CDR3 size: 14 residues. CDR3 DNA: TGTGCTAGTGGTCCGACAGCTTGGGGAGATACGCAGTATTTT. Its protein product is CASGPTAWGDTQYF.

V gene TRBV27 combines with J gene TRBJ1-2; D is undetermined. V was cut by 2 bases and J by 4 bases, with 8 bases left in between. The CDR3 is 13 residues long. Per the germline V gene, CDR1 is MNHEY and CDR2 is SMNVEV (reference sequence). CDR3 DNA sequence: TGTGCCAGCAGTTTAAGGGATGGCTATGGCTACACCTTC. Its protein is CASSLRDGYGYTF.

V gene TRBV20-1 combines with J gene TRBJ2-3; D not certain. Germline CDR1 and CDR2: DFQATT and SNEGSKA (reference sequence). The ends were cut back, 4 bases at V and 6 bases at J, with 5 bases in the middle. CDR3 size: 10 residues. The CDR3 coding sequence is TGCAGTGCTACATTCGATACGCAGTATTTT. This codes for CSATFDTQYF.

This clonotype appeared a single time. CDR3 sequence: CAWSGTGDLLGTEAFF. The CDR3 bases are TGTGCCTGGAGTGGAACAGGGGACCTTCTGGGCACTGAAGCTTTCTTT. This chain joins TRBV30 and TRBJ1-1; 7 positions match TRBD1. The CDR3 sequence is 16 residues long. With V trimmed by 1 base and J by 4 bases, 12 bases remained unmatched. Germline CDR1 GTSNPN, CDR2 SVGIG (reference sequence).

The CDR3 sequence: CSAGAGRVDTQYF. The CDR3, as DNA: TGCAGTGCAGGCGCAGGGAGGGTAGATACGCAGTATTTT. The V and J genes are TRBV20-1 and TRBJ2-3; TRBD2 agrees at 7 bases. The length of the CDR3 is 13 residues. V lost 6 bases and J lost 5; bases outside the gene matches: 8. CDR1 and CDR2 from the germline V gene are DFQATT and SNEGSKA (reference sequence).